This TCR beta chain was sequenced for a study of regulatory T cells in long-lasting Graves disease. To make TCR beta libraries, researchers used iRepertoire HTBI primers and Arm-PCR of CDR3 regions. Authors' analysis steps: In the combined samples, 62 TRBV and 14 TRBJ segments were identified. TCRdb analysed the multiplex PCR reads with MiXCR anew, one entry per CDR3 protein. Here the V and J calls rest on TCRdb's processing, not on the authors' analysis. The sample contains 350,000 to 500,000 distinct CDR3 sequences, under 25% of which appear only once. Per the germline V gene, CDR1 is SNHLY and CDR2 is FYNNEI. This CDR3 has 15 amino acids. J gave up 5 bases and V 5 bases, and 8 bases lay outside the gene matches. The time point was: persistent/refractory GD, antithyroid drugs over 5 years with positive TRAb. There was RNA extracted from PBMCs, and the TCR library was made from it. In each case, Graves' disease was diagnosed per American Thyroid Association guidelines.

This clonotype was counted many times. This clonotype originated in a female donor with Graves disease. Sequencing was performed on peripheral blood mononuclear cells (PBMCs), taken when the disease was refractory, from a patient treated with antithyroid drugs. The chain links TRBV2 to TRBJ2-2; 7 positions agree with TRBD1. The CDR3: CASSPPGQKTGELFF. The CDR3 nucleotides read TGTGCCAGCAGTCCACCGGGACAGAAAACCGGGGAGCTGTTTTTT.